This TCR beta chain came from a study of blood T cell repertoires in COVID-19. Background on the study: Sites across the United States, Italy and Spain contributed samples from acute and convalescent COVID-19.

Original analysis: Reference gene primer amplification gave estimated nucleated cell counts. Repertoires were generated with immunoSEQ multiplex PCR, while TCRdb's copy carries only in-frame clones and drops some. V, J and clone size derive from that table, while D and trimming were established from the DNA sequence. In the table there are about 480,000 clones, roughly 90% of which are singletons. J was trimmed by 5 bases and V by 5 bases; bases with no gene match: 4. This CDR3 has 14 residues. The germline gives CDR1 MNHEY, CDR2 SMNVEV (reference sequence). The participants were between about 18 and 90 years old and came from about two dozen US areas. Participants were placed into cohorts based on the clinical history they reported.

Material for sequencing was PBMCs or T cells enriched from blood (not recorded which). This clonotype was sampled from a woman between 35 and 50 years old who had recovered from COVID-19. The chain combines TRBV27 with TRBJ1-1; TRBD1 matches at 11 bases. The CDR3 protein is CASSRTGGGTEAFF. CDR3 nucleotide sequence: TGTGCCAGCAGTCGGACAGGGGGCGGGACTGAAGCTTTCTTT.